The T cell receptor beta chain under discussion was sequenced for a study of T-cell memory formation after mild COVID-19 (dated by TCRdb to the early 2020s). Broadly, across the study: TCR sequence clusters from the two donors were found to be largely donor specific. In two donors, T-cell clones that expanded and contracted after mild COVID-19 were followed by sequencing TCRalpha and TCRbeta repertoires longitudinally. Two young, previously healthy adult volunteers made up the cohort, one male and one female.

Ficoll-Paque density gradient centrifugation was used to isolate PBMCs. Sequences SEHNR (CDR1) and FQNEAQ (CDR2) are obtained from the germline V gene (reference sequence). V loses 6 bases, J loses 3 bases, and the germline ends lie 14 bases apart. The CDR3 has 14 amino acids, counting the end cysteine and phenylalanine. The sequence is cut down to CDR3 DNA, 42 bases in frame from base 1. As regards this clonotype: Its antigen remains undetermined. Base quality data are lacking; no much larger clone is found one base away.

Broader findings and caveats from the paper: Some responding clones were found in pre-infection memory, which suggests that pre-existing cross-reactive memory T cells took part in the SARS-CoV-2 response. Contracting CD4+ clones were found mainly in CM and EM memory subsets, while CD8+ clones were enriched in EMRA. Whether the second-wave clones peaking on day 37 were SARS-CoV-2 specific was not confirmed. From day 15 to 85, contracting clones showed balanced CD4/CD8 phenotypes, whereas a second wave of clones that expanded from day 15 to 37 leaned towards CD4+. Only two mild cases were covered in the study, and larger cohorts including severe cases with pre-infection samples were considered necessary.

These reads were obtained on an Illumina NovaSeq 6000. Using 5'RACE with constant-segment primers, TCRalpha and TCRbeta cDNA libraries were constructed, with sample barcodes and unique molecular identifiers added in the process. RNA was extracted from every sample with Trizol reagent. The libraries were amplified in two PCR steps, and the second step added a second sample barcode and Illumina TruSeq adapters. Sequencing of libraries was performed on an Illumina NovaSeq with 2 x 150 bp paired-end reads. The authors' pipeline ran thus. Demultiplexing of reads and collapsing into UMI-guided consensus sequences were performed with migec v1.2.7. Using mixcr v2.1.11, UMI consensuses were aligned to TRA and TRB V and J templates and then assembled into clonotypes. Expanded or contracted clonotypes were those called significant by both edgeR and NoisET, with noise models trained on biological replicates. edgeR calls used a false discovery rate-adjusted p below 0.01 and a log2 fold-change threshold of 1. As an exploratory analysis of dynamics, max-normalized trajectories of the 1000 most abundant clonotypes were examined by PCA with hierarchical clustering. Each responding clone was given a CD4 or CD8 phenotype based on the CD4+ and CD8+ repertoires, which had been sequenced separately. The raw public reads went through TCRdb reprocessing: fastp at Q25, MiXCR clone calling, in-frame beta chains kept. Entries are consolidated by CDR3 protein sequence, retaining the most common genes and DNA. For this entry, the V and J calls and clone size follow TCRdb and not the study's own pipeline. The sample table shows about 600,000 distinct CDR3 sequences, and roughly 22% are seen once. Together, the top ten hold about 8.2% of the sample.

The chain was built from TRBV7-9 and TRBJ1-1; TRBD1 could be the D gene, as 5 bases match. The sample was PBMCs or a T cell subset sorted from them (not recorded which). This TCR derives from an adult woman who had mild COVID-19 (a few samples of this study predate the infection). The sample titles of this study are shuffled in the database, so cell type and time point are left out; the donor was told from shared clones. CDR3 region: CASSRSGTYTEAFF. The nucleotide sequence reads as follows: TGTGCCAGCAGTAGGTCCGGGACCTACACTGAAGCTTTCTTT.